This T cell receptor (beta chain) comes out of a study of OX40 agonist ivuxolimab in advanced cancers. Findings and limits, study-wide: Relative to CD4+ cells, CD8+ T cells on average had more expanded clones.

Assay: immunoSEQ multiplex PCR; the TCRdb copy retains only in-frame clones and omits some. The profile shows 50,000 to 70,000 clones, approximately 90% of them singletons. Germline V lookup: CDR1 GTSNPN, CDR2 SVGIG (reference sequence). The CDR3 has 14 amino acids. The V and J ends lost 3 bases and 1 base, in that order; junction bases with no gene match: 3. Note on this clone: Antigen specificity is unknown.

The V and J genes are TRBV30 and TRBJ2-4; 7 positions match TRBD1. The source material was CD4+ or CD8+ T cells sorted from blood, sampled in a trial of the OX40 agonist ivuxolimab. The sequence was obtained from an adult with an advanced solid tumor such as melanoma, head and neck, liver or kidney cancer. The CDR3 DNA reads TGTGCCTGGAGAGGGGGCGCCGCCAAAAACATTCAGTACTTC. As protein: CAWRGGAAKNIQYF.